This TCR beta chain was obtained from a study of blood T cell repertoires in COVID-19. The wider study: Some COVID-19 samples were acute and others convalescent; all came from the United States, Italy and Spain.

The CDR3 has 14 amino acids. Between the trimmed V and J ends, which lost 2 bases and 7 bases, there was a span of 12 bases. The germline V gene has CDR1 SGHNT and CDR2 YYREEE (reference sequence). This clone has more than one count but fewer than ten. As handled by the study authors: Amplification from reference gene primers served as the basis for estimated nucleated cell counts. Generated by immunoSEQ multiplex PCR, the TCRdb table keeps only in-frame clones and is missing some. That table gives V, J and clone size, and the DNA gave D and trimming. The repertoire holds 95,000 to 120,000 clones, 81% seen once, with under 2% in the top ten.

Sequenced input: peripheral blood. This chain links TRBV5-4 with TRBJ2-2, with D perhaps matching TRBD1 (6 bases). This TCR derives from a man between 50 and 59 years old with acute or convalescent COVID-19. The CDR3 here is CASSFPGVGGELFF. CDR3 in DNA: TGTGCCAGCAGCTTTCCAGGGGTTGGCGGGGAGCTGTTTTTT.